There are many counts of the clone carrying this T cell receptor beta chain. Germline CDR1 and CDR2: SGHRS and YFSETQ. The V and J ends lost 3 bases and 1 base respectively, with 11 bases between them. The CDR3 has 15 amino acids. TCRdb recomputed calls from the 5' RACE reads with MiXCR, one row per CDR3 protein. The sample holds approximately 31,000 distinct CDR3 sequences; roughly a tenth are singletons and the top ten take 12%. This sample was taken from a study of T cells after yellow fever vaccination. Study summary: Among memory cells, EM, EMRA, CM and Tscm subsets were sorted using CD3, CD45RA, CCR7 and CD95. Fractions of low cell number were prepared using SMART-Seq v4 Ultra Low Input.

Study-wide points: Abundant clonotypes from the bulk population could have been carried over as contaminants into FACS-sorted repertoires. Across the CD4 and CD8 compartments, a small share of clonotypes was present in both.

The receptor was derived from a man younger than 30 who received the YFV17D yellow fever vaccine. Specimen: PBMCs, either bulk or a sorted T-cell subset (CD4+, CD8+, memory, or dextramer-sorted; not recorded which), collected roughly 15 days after the first yellow fever vaccination. The chain joins TRBV5-1 to TRBJ2-1; maybe TRBD1 (5 bases). In DNA form, the CDR3 reads TGCGCCAGCAGCTGGTCCAGGGCTTCCTACAATGAGCAGTTCTTC. Translating gives CASSWSRASYNEQFF.